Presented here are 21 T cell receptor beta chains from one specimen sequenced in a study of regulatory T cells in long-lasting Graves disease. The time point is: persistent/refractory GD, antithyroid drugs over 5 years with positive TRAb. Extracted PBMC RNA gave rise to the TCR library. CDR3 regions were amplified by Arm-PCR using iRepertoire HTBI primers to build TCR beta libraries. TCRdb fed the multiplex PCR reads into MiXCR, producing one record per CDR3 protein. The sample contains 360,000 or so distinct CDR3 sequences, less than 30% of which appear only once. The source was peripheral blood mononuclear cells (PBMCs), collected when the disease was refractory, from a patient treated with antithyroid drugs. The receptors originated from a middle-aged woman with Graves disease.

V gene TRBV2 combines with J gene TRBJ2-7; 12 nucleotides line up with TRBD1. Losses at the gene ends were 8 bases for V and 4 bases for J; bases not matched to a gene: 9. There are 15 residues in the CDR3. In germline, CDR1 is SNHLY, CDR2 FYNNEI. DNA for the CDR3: TGTGCCAGCCCGGGACAGGGGGCCATTTGGTACGAGCAGTACTTC. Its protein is CASPGQGAIWYEQYF.

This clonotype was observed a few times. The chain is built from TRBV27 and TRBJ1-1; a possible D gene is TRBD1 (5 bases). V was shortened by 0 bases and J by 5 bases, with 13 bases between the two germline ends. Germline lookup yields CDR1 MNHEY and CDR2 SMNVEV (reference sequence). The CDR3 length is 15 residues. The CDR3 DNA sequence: TGTGCCAGCAGTTTATCGAAATCAGGGAGGACTGAAGCTTTCTTT. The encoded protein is CASSLSKSGRTEAFF.

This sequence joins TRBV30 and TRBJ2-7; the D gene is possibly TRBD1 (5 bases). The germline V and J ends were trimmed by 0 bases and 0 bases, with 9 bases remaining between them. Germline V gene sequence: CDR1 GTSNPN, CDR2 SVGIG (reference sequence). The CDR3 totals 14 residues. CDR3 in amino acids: CAWSVHRSSYEQYF. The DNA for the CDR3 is TGTGCCTGGAGTGTACACAGGTCCTCCTACGAGCAGTACTTC.

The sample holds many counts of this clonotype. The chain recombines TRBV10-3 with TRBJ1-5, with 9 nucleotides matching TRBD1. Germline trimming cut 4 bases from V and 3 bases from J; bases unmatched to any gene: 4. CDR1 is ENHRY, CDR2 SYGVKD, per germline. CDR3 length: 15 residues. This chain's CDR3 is CAISARDRDNQPQHF. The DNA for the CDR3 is TGTGCCATCAGTGCCCGGGACAGGGACAATCAGCCCCAGCATTTT.

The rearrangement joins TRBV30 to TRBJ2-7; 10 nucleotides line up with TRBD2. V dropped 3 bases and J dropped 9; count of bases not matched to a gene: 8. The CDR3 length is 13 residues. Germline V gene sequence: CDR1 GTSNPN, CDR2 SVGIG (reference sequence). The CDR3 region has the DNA TGTGCCTGGAGGAGGTCTAGCGGGAGCTGGCAGTACTTC. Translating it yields CAWRRSSGSWQYF.

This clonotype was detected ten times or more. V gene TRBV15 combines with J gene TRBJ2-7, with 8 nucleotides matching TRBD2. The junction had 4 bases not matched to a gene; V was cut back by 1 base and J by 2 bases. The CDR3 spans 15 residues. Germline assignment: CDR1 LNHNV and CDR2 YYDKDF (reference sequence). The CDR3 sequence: CATSRAGGFPYEQYF. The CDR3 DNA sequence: TGTGCCACCAGCAGAGCGGGAGGGTTTCCCTACGAGCAGTACTTC.

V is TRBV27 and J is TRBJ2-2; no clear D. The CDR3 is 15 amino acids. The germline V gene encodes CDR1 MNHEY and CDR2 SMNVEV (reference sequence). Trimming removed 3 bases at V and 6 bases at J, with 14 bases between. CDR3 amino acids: CASSLGLGPAGELFF. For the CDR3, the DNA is TGTGCCAGCAGTTTGGGTCTTGGTCCGGCCGGGGAGCTGTTTTTT.

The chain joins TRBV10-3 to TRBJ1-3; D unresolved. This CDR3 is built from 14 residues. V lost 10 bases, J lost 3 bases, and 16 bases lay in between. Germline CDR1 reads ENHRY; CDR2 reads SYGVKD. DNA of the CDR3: TGTGCCACCATCTCCACGGGTGATGGAAACACCATATATTTT. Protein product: CATISTGDGNTIYF.

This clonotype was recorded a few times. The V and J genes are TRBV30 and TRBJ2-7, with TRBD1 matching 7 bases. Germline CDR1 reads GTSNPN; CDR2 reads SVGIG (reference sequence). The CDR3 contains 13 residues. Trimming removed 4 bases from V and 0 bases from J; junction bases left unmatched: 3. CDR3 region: CAWNPGGSYEQYF. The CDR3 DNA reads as TGTGCCTGGAACCCAGGGGGCTCCTACGAGCAGTACTTC.

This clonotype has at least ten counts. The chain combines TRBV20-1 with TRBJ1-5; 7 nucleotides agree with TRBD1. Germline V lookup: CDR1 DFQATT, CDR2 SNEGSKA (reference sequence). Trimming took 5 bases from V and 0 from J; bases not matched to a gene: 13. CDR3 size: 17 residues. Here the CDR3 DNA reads TGCAGTGCTGATTCGGGGGGACAGATTAATAGCAATCAGCCCCAGCATTTT. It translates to CSADSGGQINSNQPQHF.

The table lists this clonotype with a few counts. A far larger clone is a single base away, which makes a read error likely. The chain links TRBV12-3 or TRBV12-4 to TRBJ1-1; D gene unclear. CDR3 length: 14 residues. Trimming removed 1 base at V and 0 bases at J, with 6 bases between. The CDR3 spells CASSLVGLNTEAFF. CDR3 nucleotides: TGTGCCAGCAGTTTAGTCGGATTGAACACTGAAGCTTTCTTT.

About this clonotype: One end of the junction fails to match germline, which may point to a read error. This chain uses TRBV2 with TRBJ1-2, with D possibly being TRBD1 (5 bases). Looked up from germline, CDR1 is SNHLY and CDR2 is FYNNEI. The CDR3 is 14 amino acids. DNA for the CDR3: TGTGCCAGCAAACGCCGGGGGTCTAACTATGGCTACGCCTTC. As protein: CASKRRGSNYGYAF.

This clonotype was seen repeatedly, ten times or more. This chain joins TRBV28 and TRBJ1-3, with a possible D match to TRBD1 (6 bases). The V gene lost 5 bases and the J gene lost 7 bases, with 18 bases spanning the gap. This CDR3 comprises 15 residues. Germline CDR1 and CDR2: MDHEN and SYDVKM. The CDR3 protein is CASSNRESKRNTIYF. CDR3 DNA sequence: TGTGCCAGCAGTAACAGGGAAAGTAAAAGGAACACCATATATTTT.

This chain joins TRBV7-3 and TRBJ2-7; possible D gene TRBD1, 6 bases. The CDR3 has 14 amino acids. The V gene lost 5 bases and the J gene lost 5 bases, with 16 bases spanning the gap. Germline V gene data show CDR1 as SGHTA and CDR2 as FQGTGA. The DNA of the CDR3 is TGTGCCAGCAGCCTCGGGACCTACAGGGACGAGCAGTACTTC. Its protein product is CASSLGTYRDEQYF.

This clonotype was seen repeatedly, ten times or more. CDR3 residues: CASSERLAAYEQYF. The CDR3, as DNA: TGCGCCAGCAGTGAGAGGCTAGCGGCCTACGAGCAGTACTTC. This chain connects TRBV10-2 to TRBJ2-7; 7 bases fit TRBD2. V lost 2 bases and J lost 2; bases outside the gene matches: 3. In germline, CDR1 is WSHSY, CDR2 SAAADI. CDR3 length: 14 residues.

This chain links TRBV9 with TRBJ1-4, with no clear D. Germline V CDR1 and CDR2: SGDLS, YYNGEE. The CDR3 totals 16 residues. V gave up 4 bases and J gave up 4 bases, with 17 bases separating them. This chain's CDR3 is CASSPSGGVDNEKLFF. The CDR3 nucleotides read TGTGCCAGCAGCCCCTCGGGTGGTGTCGATAATGAAAAACTGTTTTTT.

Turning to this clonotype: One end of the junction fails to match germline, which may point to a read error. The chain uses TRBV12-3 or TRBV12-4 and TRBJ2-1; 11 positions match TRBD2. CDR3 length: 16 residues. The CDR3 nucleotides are TGCGCCAGCAGCTCGACTAGCGGGAACTTCTACAATGAGCAGTTCTTC. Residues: CASSSTSGNFYNEQFF.

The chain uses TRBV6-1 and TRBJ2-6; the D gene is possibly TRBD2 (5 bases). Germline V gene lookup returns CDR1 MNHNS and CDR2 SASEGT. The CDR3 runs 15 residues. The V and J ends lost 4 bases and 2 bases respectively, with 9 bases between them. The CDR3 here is CASSVEGAGANVLTF. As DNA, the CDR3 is TGTGCCAGCAGTGTAGAGGGTGCTGGGGCCAACGTCCTGACTTTC.

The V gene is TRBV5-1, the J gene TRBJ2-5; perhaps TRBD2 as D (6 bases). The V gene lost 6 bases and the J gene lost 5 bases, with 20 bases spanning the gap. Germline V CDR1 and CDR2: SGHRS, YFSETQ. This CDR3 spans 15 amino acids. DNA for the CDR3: TGCGCCAGCAACCTGGGGTCGGGTCTAGCGGAGACCCAGTACTTC. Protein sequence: CASNLGSGLAETQYF.

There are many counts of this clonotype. The CDR3 reads CASSYRGTGRETQYF. CDR3 DNA sequence: TGTGCCAGCAGTTACAGAGGGACAGGGAGAGAGACCCAGTACTTC. This chain joins TRBV6-5 and TRBJ2-5; 9 nucleotides align to TRBD1. The CDR3 consists of 15 residues. V gave up 2 bases and J gave up 4 bases; unmatched junction bases: 5. The germline V gene has CDR1 MNHEY and CDR2 SVGAGI.

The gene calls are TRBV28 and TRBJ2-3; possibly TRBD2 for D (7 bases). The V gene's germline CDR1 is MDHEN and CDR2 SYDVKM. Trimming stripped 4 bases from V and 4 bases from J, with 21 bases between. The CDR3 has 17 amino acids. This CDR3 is CASSWGRGGERSDTQYF. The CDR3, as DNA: TGTGCCAGCAGTTGGGGAAGGGGGGGAGAAAGGTCAGATACGCAGTATTTT.